The present T cell receptor (beta chain) was sequenced within a study of blood T cell repertoires in COVID-19. Study in general: There were acute and convalescent COVID-19 samples, and they came from the United States, Italy and Spain.

In the study's own analysis: Cell counts per sample came from amplifying reference gene primers. Some clones are missing from TCRdb's copy, which holds only in-frame ones; the method was immunoSEQ multiplex PCR. V and J calls and clone size are given by that table; D and trimming were obtained from the DNA. The sample lists over 130,000 clones, 75% to 90% occurring once. V was cut by 3 bases and J by 8 bases, with 13 bases left in between. The CDR3 has 13 residues. The source material was peripheral blood. The sequence derives from a man between 65 and 79 years old with acute or convalescent COVID-19. This chain connects TRBV12-3 or TRBV12-4 to TRBJ1-2; the D gene is possibly TRBD1 (5 bases). The chain's CDR3 is CASSFSGARGYTF. In DNA, the CDR3 is TGTGCCAGCAGTTTTTCTGGGGCCCGGGGCTACACCTTC.